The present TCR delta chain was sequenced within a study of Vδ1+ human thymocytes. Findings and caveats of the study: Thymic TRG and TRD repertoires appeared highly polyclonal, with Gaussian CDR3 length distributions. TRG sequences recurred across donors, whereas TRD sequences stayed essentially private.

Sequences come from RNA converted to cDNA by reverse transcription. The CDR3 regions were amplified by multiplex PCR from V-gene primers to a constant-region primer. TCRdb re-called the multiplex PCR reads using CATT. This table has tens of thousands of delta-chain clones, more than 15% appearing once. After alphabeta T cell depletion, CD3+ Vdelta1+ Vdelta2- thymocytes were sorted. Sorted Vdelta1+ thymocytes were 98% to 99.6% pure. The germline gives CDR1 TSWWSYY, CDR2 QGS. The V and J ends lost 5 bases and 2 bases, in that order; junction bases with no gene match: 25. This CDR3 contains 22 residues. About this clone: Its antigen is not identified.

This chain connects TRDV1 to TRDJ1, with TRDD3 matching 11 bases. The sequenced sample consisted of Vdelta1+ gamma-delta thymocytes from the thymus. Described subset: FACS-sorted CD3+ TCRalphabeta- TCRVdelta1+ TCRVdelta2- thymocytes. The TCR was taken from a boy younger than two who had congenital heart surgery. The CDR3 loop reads CALGIFPLPLDWGIEGTDKLIF. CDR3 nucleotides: TGTGCTCTTGGGATATTCCCTCTACCCCTTGACTGGGGGATAGAAGGTACCGATAAACTCATCTTT.